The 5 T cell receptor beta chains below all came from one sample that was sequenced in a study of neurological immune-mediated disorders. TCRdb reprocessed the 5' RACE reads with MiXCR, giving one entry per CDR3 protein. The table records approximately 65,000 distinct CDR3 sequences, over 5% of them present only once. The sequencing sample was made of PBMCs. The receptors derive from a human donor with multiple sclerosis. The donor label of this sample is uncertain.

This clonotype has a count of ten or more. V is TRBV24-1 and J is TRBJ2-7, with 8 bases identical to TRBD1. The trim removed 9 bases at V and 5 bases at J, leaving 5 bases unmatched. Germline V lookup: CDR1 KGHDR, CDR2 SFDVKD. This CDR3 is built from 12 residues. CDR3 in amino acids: CATGTGGHEQYF. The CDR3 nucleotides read TGTGCCACCGGAACAGGGGGACACGAGCAGTACTTC.

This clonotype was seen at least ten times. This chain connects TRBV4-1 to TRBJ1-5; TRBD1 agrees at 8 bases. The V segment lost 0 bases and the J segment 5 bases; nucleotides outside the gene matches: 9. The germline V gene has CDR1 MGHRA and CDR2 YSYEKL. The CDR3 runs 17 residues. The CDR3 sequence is CASSQDPDRAGYQPQHF. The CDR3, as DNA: TGCGCCAGCAGCCAAGACCCGGACAGGGCCGGCTATCAGCCCCAGCATTTT.

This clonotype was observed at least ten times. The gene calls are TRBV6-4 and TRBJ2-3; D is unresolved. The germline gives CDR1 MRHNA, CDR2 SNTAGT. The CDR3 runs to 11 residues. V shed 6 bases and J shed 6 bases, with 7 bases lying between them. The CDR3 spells CASRFGDTQYF. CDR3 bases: TGTGCCAGCAGATTCGGGGATACGCAGTATTTT.

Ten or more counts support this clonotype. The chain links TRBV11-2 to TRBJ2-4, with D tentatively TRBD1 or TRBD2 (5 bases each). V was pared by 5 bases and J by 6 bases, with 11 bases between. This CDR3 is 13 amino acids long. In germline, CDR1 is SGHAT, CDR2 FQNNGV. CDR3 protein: CASSRGRTNIQYF. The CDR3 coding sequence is TGTGCCAGCAGCCGGGGACGGACAAACATTCAGTACTTC.

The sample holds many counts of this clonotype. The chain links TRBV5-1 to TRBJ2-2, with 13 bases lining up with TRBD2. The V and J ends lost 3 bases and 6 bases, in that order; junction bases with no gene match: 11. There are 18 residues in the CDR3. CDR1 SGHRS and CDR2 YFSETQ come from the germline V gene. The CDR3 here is CASSYGLAGDLGAGELFF. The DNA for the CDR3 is TGCGCCAGCAGCTATGGACTAGCGGGGGACTTAGGGGCCGGGGAGCTGTTTTTT.